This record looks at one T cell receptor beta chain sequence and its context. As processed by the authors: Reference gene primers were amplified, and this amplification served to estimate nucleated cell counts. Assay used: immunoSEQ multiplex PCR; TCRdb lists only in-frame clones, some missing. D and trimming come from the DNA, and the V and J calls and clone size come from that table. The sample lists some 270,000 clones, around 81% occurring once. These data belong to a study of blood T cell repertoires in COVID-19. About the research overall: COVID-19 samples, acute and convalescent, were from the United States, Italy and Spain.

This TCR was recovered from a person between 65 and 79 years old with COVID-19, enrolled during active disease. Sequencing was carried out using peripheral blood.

The CDR3 DNA sequence: TGTGCCAGCAGCTTTAATCTGAACACTGAAGCTTTCTTT. Translated: CASSFNLNTEAFF. The chain joins TRBV11-3 to TRBJ1-1, with D uncertain. This CDR3 spans 13 amino acids. CDR1 is SGHNT and CDR2 is YENEEA in the germline V gene. Between the trimmed V and J ends, which lost 3 bases and 0 bases, there was a span of 5 bases.